This TCR beta chain was documented in a study of post-analysis software for immune sequencing data. The TCR beta cDNA libraries carried unique molecular identifiers. TCRdb recomputed calls from the PCR reads with MiXCR, one row per CDR3 protein. The table records some 500,000 distinct CDR3 sequences, under 55% of them present only once. V was pared by 4 bases and J by 3 bases, with 7 bases of the junction left unmatched. CDR1 is KGHDR and CDR2 is SFDVKD in the germline V gene. This CDR3 region has 16 residues. Details on this clonotype: Its matching antigen is unknown.

Points from the study as a whole: Five or six TRBV segments, TRBV5-6, TRBV5-1 and TRBV20-1 among them, were found more frequent in patients than controls.

The sequencing input was blood. This clonotype was sampled from a girl under 18 with multiple sclerosis. The chain combines TRBV24-1 with TRBJ2-3; the match to TRBD1 covers 9 bases. CDR3 nucleotide sequence: TGTGCCACCAGTGAGCCTGGGACAGGGAGAACAGATACGCAGTATTTT. Protein sequence: CATSEPGTGRTDTQYF.